This T cell receptor (beta chain) was found in a study of naive and memory T cell subsets. Germline CDR1 reads SEHNR; CDR2 reads FQNEAQ (reference sequence). The germline V and J ends were trimmed by 2 bases and 5 bases, with 9 bases remaining between them. This CDR3 contains 14 residues. The treatment here: skin biopsy from PPD injection site in Mantoux-positive individual. Input was roughly 1 to 1000 ng of DNase-treated total RNA without cell sorting. Alpha and beta constant region primers primed reverse transcription for blood and skin samples. TCRdb reprocessed the UMI-ligation and nested PCR reads with MiXCR, giving one entry per CDR3 protein. The repertoire holds some 20,000 distinct CDR3 sequences, with approximately 9.7% as singletons.

Sample: skin, taken from a tuberculin skin test site. The genes are TRBV7-9 and TRBJ1-4; the D is unclear. The receptor comes from an adult in good health. For the CDR3, the DNA is TGTGCCAGCAGCTTACAGAGCTGGAATGAAAAACTGTTTTTT. Protein product: CASSLQSWNEKLFF.